These T cell receptor beta chains were read from a single sample in a study of OX40 agonist ivuxolimab in advanced cancers. Libraries were prepared by immunoSEQ multiplex PCR; TCRdb keeps only in-frame clonotypes and omits some of them. The table lists tens of thousands of clones, 85% to 90% of them singletons. The source was CD4+ or CD8+ T cells sorted from blood, collected in a trial of the OX40 agonist ivuxolimab. These TCRs come from an adult with an advanced solid tumor such as melanoma, head and neck, liver or kidney cancer. Both conserved end residues are part of each CDR3. The order of the fields is clone size, J gene, V gene, D gene, CDR3 protein, CDR3 DNA. A D gene is named only where the DNA matches it firmly. Expanded clones get a size class; other rows say once, few or many, or leave the size out.

-	TRBJ1-5	TRBV28	TRBD1	CASSTRGGQGRNQPQHF	TGTGCCAGCAGTACCCGAGGGGGACAGGGCAGGAATCAGCCCCAGCATTTT
-	TRBJ2-7	TRBV5-1	TRBD1	CASSPRDSSYEQYF	TGCGCCAGCAGCCCCCGGGACAGCTCCTACGAGCAGTACTTC
-	TRBJ2-7	TRBV4-2	TRBD2	CASSQELAGVYYEQYF	TGTGCCAGCAGCCAAGAGTTAGCGGGGGTATACTACGAGCAGTACTTC
-	TRBJ2-1	TRBV6-5	TRBD2	CASSGGSEQFF	TGTGCCAGCAGCGGGGGGTCTGAGCAGTTCTTC
-	TRBJ2-7	TRBV11-2	-	CASSLDTAYEQYF	TGTGCCAGCAGCTTAGATACAGCCTACGAGCAGTACTTC
-	TRBJ2-5	TRBV5-4	-	CASSLDPEARLQETQYF	TGTGCCAGCAGCTTGGACCCGGAGGCTCGTCTCCAAGAGACCCAGTACTTC
once	TRBJ2-7	TRBV19	-	CASSARPSYEQYF	TGTGCCAGTAGTGCTCGACCCTCCTACGAGCAGTACTTC
-	TRBJ2-7	TRBV7-9	TRBD1	CASRHPLGPGQGYEQYF	TGTGCCAGCCGCCACCCACTGGGACCGGGACAGGGCTACGAGCAGTACTTC
-	TRBJ1-4	TRBV7-6	-	CAIGPIGEKLFF	TGTGCCATCGGACCAATCGGTGAAAAACTGTTTTTT
-	TRBJ2-7	TRBV6-1	-	CASRVTDSYEQYF	TGTGCCAGCAGGGTGACAGATTCCTACGAGCAGTACTTC
once	TRBJ1-1	TRBV27	-	CASSLSGRGTEAFF	TGTGCCAGCAGTTTGTCGGGGCGGGGCACTGAAGCTTTCTTT
-	TRBJ2-3	TRBV19	TRBD1	CASSMVGQGAGTDTQYF	TGTGCCAGTAGTATGGTTGGACAGGGGGCCGGCACAGATACGCAGTATTTT
-	TRBJ1-4	TRBV28	-	CAASGGVATNEKLFF	TGTGCCGCCAGCGGTGGAGTTGCAACTAATGAAAAACTGTTTTTT
-	TRBJ2-5	TRBV9	TRBD2	CASSFGGGFETQYF	TGTGCCAGCAGCTTTGGGGGAGGGTTTGAGACCCAGTACTTC
-	TRBJ1-2	TRBV6-5	TRBD1	CASSAGTGSGYTF	TGTGCCAGCAGCGCCGGGACAGGGTCTGGCTACACCTTC
once	TRBJ2-1	TRBV28	-	CASSLPRHEQFF	TGTGCCAGCAGTTTACCCCGACACGAGCAGTTCTTC
-	TRBJ2-7	TRBV11-1	TRBD1	CASSRQGVWEQYF	TGTGCCAGCAGCCGACAGGGGGTTTGGGAGCAGTACTTC
-	TRBJ1-1	TRBV6-5	-	CASSYSGSTEAFF	TGTGCCAGCAGTTACTCAGGCAGCACTGAAGCTTTCTTT
-	TRBJ2-7	TRBV4-1	TRBD1	CASSQEWTGTYEQYF	TGCGCCAGCAGCCAAGAATGGACAGGAACGTACGAGCAGTACTTC
few	TRBJ1-4	TRBV27	-	CASKTDEKLFF	TGTGCCAGCAAAACGGACGAAAAACTGTTTTTT
-	TRBJ2-7	TRBV7-2	-	CASSAFLGGSYEQYF	TGTGCCAGCAGCGCCTTTCTTGGAGGCTCCTACGAGCAGTACTTC
-	TRBJ1-5	TRBV27	TRBD1	CASSKQGAGNQPQHF	TGTGCCAGCAGTAAGCAGGGGGCTGGAAATCAGCCCCAGCATTTT
-	TRBJ1-2	TRBV5-6	-	CASSMGTEYGYTF	TGTGCCAGCTCAATGGGGACTGAGTATGGCTACACCTTC
once	TRBJ1-3	TRBV6-1	-	CASSEPGLGGNTIYF	TGTGCCAGCAGTGAACCGGGACTAGGAGGAAACACCATATATTTT
-	TRBJ2-1	TRBV5-6	-	CASSLEDGLYNEQFF	TGTGCCAGCAGCTTGGAAGACGGCTTGTACAATGAGCAGTTCTTC
-	TRBJ2-7	TRBV27	TRBD2	CASSPPGLAGGTDEQYF	TGTGCCAGCAGTCCGCCGGGACTAGCGGGAGGGACCGACGAGCAGTACTTC
-	TRBJ2-7	TRBV30	-	CAWSPGAGGEQYF	TGTGCCTGGAGTCCCGGCGCAGGGGGGGAGCAGTACTTC
-	TRBJ1-1	TRBV27	TRBD1	CASSFAGQGAKNTEAFF	TGTGCCAGCAGTTTTGCGGGACAGGGGGCTAAGAACACTGAAGCTTTCTTT
-	TRBJ2-3	TRBV2	TRBD2	CASSRAGGSTDTQYF	TGTGCCAGCAGCCGAGCGGGGGGAAGCACAGATACGCAGTATTTT
once	TRBJ2-1	TRBV19	-	CASSTGFTNRGTGIDEQFF	TGTGCCAGTAGTACCGGGTTTACCAACCGGGGGACGGGGATCGATGAGCAGTTCTTC
-	TRBJ2-3	TRBV12-5	-	CASPPADYTDTQYF	TGTGCTAGTCCCCCAGCGGACTACACAGATACGCAGTATTTT
-	TRBJ1-1	TRBV18	-	CASSPGAPVSMNTEAFF	TGTGCCAGCTCACCAGGGGCCCCAGTGTCCATGAACACTGAAGCTTTCTTT
-	TRBJ1-2	TRBV27	-	CASSLSSGILYGYTF	TGTGCCAGCAGTTTATCGTCAGGCATATTGTATGGCTACACCTTC
few	TRBJ1-5	TRBV27	-	CASSLGGMQPQHF	TGTGCCAGCAGTTTAGGGGGGATGCAGCCCCAGCATTTT
-	TRBJ1-5	TRBV7-9	-	CASSRTDTGRDQPQHF	TGTGCCAGCAGCCGAACTGACACCGGTAGGGATCAGCCCCAGCATTTT
-	TRBJ1-4	TRBV27	TRBD1	CASSPQGGEKLFF	TGTGCCAGCAGCCCGCAGGGGGGTGAAAAACTGTTTTTT
once	TRBJ2-7	TRBV28	TRBD2	CASSSRLAWGEQYF	TGTGCCAGCAGTTCGCGACTAGCGTGGGGCGAGCAGTACTTC
-	TRBJ1-2	TRBV9	-	CASSVTPGRNYGYTF	TGTGCCAGCAGCGTAACCCCAGGACGAAACTATGGCTACACCTTC
-	TRBJ1-2	TRBV10-3	TRBD1	CAISPPGQGDGYTF	TGTGCCATATCCCCACCGGGACAGGGAGATGGCTACACCTTC
-	TRBJ2-1	TRBV5-5	TRBD2	CASSPWEGRNEQFF	TGTGCCAGCAGCCCCTGGGAGGGCCGGAATGAGCAGTTCTTC
-	TRBJ2-7	TRBV10-1	-	CASSRDPPYYEQYF	TGCGCCAGCAGTCGGGACCCCCCCTACTACGAGCAGTACTTC
-	TRBJ2-1	TRBV9	TRBD2	CASSVALREGQPNEQFF	TGTGCCAGCAGCGTAGCTTTGCGGGAGGGTCAACCGAATGAGCAGTTCTTC
-	TRBJ2-7	TRBV19	-	CASSTTALAGEQYF	TGTGCCAGTAGTACCACGGCTTTGGCAGGAGAGCAGTACTTC
-	TRBJ1-2	TRBV27	-	CASSYETGVGYTF	TGTGCCAGCAGTTACGAGACCGGGGTGGGCTACACCTTC
once	TRBJ1-1	TRBV7-9	-	CASSPHLGPNTEAFF	TGTGCCAGCAGCCCCCATTTGGGCCCGAACACTGAAGCTTTCTTT